The T cell receptor (beta chain) described here comes from a study of T cells in Graves' hyperthyroidism and ophthalmopathy. This clonotype was counted ten times or more. The CDR3 contains 14 residues. Germline V gene data show CDR1 as SEHNR and CDR2 as FQNEAQ (reference sequence). V trimming: 5 bases; J trimming: 8 bases; junction bases outside the gene matches: 8. What was amplified from RNA transcripts were TCR beta CDR3 regions. Using the HTBI primer set, a first-round RT-PCR was run on the TCR CDR3. TCRdb reprocessed the multiplex PCR reads with MiXCR, giving one entry per CDR3 protein. The sample has 500,000 to 700,000 distinct CDR3 sequences, roughly 17% seen once.

Sample: blood. This TCR was sampled from a woman aged 18-29 years with Graves' hyperthyroidism. The V call is TRBV7-9, the J call TRBJ1-4, with 7 bases that match TRBD1. The DNA for the CDR3 is TGTGCCAGCAGCGGAAGTGGACAGGAAGAAAAACTGTTTTTT. Its protein is CASSGSGQEEKLFF.